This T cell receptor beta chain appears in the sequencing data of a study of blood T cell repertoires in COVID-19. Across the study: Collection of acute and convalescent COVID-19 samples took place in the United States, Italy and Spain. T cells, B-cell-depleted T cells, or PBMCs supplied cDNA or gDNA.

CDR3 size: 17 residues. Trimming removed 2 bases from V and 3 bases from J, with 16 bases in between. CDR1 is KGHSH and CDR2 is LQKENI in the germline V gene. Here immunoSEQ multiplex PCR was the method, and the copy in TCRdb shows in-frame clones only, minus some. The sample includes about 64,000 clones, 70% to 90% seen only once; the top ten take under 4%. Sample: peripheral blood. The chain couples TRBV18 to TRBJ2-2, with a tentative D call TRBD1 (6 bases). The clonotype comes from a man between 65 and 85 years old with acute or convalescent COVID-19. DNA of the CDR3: TGTGCCAGCTCACCATTAGGGGCTACAGGGTACACCGGGGAGCTGTTTTTT. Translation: CASSPLGATGYTGELFF.